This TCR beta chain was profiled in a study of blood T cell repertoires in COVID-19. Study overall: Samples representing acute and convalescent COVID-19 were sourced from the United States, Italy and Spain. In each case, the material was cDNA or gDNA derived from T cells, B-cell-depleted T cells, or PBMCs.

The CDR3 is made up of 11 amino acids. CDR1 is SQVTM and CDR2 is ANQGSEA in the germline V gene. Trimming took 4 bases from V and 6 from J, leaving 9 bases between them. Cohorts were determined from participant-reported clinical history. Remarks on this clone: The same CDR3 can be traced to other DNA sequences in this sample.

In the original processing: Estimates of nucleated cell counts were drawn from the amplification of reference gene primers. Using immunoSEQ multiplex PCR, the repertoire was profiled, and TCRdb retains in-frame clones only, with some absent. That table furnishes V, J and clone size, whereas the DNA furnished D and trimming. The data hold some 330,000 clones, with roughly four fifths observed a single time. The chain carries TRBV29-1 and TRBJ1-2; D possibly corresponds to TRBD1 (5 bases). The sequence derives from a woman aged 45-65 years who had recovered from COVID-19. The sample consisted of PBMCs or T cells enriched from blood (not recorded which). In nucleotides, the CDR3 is TGCAGCGTTGGGGGGGTGAATGGCTACACCTTC. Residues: CSVGGVNGYTF.